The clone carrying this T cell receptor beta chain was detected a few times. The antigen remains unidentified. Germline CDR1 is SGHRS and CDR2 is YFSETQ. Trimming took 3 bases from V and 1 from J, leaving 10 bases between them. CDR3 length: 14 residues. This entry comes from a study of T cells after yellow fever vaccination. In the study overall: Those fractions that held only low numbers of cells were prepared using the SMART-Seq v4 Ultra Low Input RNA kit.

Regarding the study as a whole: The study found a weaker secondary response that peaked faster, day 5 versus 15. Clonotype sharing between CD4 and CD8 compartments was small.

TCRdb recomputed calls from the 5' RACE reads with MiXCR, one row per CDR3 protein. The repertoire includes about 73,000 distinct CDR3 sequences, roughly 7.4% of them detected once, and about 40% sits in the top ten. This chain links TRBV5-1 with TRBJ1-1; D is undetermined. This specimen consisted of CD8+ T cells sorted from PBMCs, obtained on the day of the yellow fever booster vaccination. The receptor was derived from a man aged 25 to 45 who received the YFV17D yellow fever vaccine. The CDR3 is CASSSGWANTEAFF. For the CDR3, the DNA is TGCGCCAGCAGCTCCGGGTGGGCGAACACTGAAGCTTTCTTT.